The entry below describes one T cell receptor (beta chain). Its antigen has not been determined. Base qualities are not at hand, and no much larger clone is one base apart. Repertoires were sampled repeatedly over the course of chemoradiotherapy so that clonal expansion in the tumor microenvironment could be followed. This specimen comes from a study of chemoradiotherapy in HPV16-positive cancers (dated by TCRdb to 2022 to 2024). At the level of the whole study: Candidate HPV-specific T-cell clones and common TCR motifs were defined through functional T-cell assays on cells from a couple of HPV16-positive patients. The candidate HPV-specific TCRs and motifs were subsequently tracked in TCR repertoires obtained from 65 to 95 patients with HPV-related cancers. Whether T-cell immunity against the HPV oncoproteins E6 and E7 changes during chemoradiotherapy and whether survival is affected by this immunity were examined in the study.

The library was obtained by the immunoSEQ multiplex PCR assay. TCRdb took over this immuneACCESS table, retaining in-frame rearrangements with V and J assigned. Such tables are incomplete; in checked studies, under half of the missing clones stem from an unresolved V gene, and the remainder is unexplained. This sample lists over a thousand clones; about 87% were detected once. The top ten constitute 6% to 8% of the sample. The paper's findings and limits, for the study overall: Improved recurrence-free survival in HPV16-positive patients was associated with expansion of HPV-responsive T cells during chemoradiotherapy. The functional definition of HPV-specific T cells came from only a couple of HPV16-positive patients, and the survival association was reported for HPV16-positive patients. Expansion of candidate HPV-specific clones and E7-related TCR motifs was observed in the tumor microenvironment during treatment, whereas no such expansion was observed for non-HPV-specific T cells.

This specimen consisted of tumor tissue, obtained from a patient who underwent chemoradiotherapy. This sequence originates from a human donor with HPV-associated anogenital cancer.

The CDR3 protein sequence reads: CASSQGIGTENEKLFF. The DNA sequence reads TGCGCCAGCAGCCAAGGAATCGGGACAGAGAATGAAAAACTGTTTTTT. The sequence links TRBV4-3 to TRBJ1-4, with 7 junctional bases fitting TRBD1. Counted from cysteine to phenylalanine, this CDR3 has 16 amino acids. The kept DNA is CDR3 alone, 48 bases in frame from the first base. V trim: 1 base; J trim: 5 bases; unmatched bases: 7. CDR1 LGHNA and CDR2 YSLEER are derived from the germline V gene.